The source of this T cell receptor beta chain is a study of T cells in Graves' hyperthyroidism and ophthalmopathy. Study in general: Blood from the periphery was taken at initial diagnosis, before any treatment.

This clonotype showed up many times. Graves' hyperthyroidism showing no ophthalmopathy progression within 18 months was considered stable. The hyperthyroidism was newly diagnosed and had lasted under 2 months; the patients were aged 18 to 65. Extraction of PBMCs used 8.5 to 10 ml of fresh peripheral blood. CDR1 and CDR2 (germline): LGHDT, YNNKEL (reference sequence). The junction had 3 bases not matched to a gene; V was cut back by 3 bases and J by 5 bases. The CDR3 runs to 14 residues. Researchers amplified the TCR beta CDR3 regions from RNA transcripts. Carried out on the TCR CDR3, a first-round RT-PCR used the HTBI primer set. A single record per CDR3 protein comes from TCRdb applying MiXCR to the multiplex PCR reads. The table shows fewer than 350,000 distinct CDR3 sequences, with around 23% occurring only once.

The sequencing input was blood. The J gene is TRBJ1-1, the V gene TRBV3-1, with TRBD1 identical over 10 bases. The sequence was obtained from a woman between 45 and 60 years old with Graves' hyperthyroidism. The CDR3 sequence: CASSQGQGRTEAFF. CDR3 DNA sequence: TGTGCCAGCAGCCAGGGACAGGGGAGGACTGAAGCTTTCTTT.